This TCR beta chain was captured in a study of T-cell reconstitution after alpha-beta-depleted transplantation in children. The library targeted TCRbeta and was prepared with unique molecular identifiers. One entry per CDR3 protein results from TCRdb running MiXCR on the PCR reads. This table has some 440,000 distinct CDR3 sequences, around 15% appearing once. CDR1 LGHDT and CDR2 YNNKEL come from the germline V gene (reference sequence). The CDR3 is made up of 15 amino acids. Trimming cost V 1 base and J 8 bases, with 15 bases left between them. The starting material was PBMCs, mostly from graft donor cells, obtained 360 days after TCRalphabeta/CD19-depleted stem cell transplant. This chain uses TRBV3-1 with TRBJ2-1; D remains unclear. The receptor's source is a boy under two years old who had a stem cell transplant for Wiskott-Aldrich syndrome, so the T cells may come from the graft donor. CDR3 in amino acids: CASSQGALVDDEQFF. The CDR3 DNA sequence: TGTGCCAGCAGCCAAGGAGCCCTAGTGGACGATGAGCAGTTCTTC.